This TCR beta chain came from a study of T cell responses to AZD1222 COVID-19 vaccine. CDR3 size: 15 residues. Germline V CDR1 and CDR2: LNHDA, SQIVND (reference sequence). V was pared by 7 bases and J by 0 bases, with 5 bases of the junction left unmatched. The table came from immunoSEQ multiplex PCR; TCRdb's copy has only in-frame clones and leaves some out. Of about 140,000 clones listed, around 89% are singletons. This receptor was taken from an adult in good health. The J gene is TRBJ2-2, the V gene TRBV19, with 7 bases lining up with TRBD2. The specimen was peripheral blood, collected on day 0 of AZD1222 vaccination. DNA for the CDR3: TGTGCCAGTAAGGTAGCGGGTTCGAACACCGGGGAGCTGTTTTTT. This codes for CASKVAGSNTGELFF.